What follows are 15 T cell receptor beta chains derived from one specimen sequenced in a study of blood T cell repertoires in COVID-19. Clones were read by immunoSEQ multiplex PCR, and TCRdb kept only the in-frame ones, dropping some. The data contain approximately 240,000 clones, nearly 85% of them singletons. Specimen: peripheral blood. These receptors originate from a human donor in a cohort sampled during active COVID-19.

This CDR3 is CASSKQGAGSTDTQYF. CDR3 nucleotides: TGTGCCAGTAGTAAACAGGGGGCAGGGAGCACAGATACGCAGTATTTT. The chain joins TRBV19 to TRBJ2-3; 9 nucleotides agree with TRBD1. Germline V gives CDR1 LNHDA, CDR2 SQIVND (reference sequence). V gave up 4 bases and J gave up 0 bases; unmatched junction bases: 5. This CDR3 is 16 amino acids long.

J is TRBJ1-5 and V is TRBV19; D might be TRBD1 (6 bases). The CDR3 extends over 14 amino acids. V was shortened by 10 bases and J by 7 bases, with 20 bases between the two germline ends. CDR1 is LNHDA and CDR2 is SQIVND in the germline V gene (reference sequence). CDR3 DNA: TGTGCCACTAAGGGGGGAGGGAGCCGGCAGCCCCAGCATTTT. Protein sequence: CATKGGGSRQPQHF.

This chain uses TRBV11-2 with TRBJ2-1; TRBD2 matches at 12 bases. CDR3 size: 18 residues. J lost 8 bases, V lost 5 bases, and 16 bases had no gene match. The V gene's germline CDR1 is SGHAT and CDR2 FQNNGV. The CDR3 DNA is TGTGCCAGCAGCCCCCGTTTGAGTCGACTAGCGGGAGTGCATGAGCAGTTCTTC. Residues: CASSPRLSRLAGVHEQFF.

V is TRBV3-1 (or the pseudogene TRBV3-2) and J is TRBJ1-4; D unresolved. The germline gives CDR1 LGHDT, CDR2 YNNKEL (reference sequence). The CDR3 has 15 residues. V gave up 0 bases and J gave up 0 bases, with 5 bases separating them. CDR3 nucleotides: TGTGCCAGCAGCCAAGAGGGAGCAACTAATGAAAAACTGTTTTTT. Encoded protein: CASSQEGATNEKLFF.

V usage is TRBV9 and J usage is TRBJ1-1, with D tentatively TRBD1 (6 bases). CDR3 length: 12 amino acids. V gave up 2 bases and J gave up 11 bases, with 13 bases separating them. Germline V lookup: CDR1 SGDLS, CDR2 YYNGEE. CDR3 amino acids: CASSVTGSGAFF. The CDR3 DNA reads TGTGCCAGCAGCGTTACAGGGTCAGGGGCTTTCTTT.

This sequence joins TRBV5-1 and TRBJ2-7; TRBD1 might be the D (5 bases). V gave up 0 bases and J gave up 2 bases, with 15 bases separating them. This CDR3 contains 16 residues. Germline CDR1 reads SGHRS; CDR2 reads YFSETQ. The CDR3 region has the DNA TGCGCCAGCAGCTTGGCGTTGGGCCAGGGTGCCTACGAGCAGTACTTC. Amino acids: CASSLALGQGAYEQYF.

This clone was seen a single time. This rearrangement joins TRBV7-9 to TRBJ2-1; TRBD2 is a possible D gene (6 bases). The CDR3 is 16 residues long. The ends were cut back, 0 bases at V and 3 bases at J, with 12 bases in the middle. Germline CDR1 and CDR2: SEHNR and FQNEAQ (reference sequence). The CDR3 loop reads CASSLAWAGRYNEQFF. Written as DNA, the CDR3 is TGTGCCAGCAGCTTAGCGTGGGCGGGGCGCTACAATGAGCAGTTCTTC.

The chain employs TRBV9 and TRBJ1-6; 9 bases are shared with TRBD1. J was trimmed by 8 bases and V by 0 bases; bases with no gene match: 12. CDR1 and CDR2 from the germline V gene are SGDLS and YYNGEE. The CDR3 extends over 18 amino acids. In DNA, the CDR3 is TGTGCCAGCAGCGTAGCTACCGGGACAGGGTTCTCCCATTCACCCCTCCACTTT. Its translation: CASSVATGTGFSHSPLHF.

CDR3 DNA: TGCGCCAGCAGCGCCAGCGGGGTTGAGCAGTACTTC. It codes for CASSASGVEQYF. V usage is TRBV5-1 and J usage is TRBJ2-7; 7 bases fit TRBD2. This CDR3 contains 12 residues. With V trimmed by 4 bases and J by 7 bases, 5 bases remained unmatched. Germline CDR1 and CDR2: SGHRS and YFSETQ. Looking up the rest from reference TRBV5-1 and TRBJ2-7 gives the full variable domain: KAGVTQTPRYLIKTRGQQVTLSCSPISGHRSVSWYQQTPGQGLQFLFEYFSETQRNKGNFPGRFSGRQFSNSRSEMNVSTLELGDSALYLCASSASGVEQYFGPGTRLTVT.

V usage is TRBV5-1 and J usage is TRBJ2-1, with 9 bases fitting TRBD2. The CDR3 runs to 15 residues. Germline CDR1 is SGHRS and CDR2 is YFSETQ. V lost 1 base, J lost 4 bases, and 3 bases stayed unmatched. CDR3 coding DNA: TGCGCCAGCAGCTTGCAAGCGGGGGGATACAATGAGCAGTTCTTC. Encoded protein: CASSLQAGGYNEQFF.

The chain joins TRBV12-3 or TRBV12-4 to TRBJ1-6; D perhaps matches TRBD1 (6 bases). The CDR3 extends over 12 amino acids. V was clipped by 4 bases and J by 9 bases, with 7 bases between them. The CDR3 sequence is CASSSQGSPLHF. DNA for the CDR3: TGTGCCAGCAGTTCACAGGGTTCACCCCTCCACTTT.

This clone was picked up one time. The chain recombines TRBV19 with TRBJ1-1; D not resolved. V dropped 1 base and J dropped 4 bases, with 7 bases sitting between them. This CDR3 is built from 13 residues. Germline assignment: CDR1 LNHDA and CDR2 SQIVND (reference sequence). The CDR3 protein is CASSIAVSTEAFF. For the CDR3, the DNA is TGTGCCAGTAGTATAGCAGTCTCCACTGAAGCTTTCTTT. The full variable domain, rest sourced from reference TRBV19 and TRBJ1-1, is DGGITQSPKYLFRKEGQNVTLSCEQNLNHDAMYWYRQDPGQGLRLIYYSQIVNDFQKGDIAEGYSVSREKKESFPLTVTSAQKNPTAFYLCASSIAVSTEAFFGQGTRLTVV.

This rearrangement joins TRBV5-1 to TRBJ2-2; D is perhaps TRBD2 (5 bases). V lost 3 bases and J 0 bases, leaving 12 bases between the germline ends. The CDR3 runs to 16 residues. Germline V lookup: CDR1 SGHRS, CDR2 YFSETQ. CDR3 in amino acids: CASSSDGLSNTGELFF. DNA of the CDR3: TGCGCCAGCAGCTCCGACGGACTCTCGAACACCGGGGAGCTGTTTTTT. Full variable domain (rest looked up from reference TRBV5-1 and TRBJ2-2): KAGVTQTPRYLIKTRGQQVTLSCSPISGHRSVSWYQQTPGQGLQFLFEYFSETQRNKGNFPGRFSGRQFSNSRSEMNVSTLELGDSALYLCASSSDGLSNTGELFFGEGSRLTVL.

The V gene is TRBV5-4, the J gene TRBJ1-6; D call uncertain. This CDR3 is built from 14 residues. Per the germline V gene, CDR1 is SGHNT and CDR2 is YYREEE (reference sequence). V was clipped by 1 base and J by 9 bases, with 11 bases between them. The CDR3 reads CASSLTMLSSPLHF. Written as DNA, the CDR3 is TGTGCCAGCAGCTTGACTATGTTAAGTTCACCCCTCCACTTT.

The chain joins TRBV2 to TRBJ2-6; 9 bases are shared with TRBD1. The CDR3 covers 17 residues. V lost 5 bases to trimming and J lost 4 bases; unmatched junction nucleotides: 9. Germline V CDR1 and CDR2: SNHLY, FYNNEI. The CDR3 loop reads CASSRDRAQGGANVLTF. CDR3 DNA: TGTGCCAGCAGTCGGGACAGGGCCCAGGGAGGGGCCAACGTCCTGACTTTC.